This T cell receptor (beta chain) was identified during a study of blood T cell repertoires in COVID-19. Study-wide context: Some COVID-19 samples were acute and others convalescent; all came from the United States, Italy and Spain. T cells, B-cell-depleted T cells, or PBMCs provided the cDNA or gDNA that served as material.

CDR1 and CDR2 from the germline V gene are LNHDA and SQIVND (reference sequence). V lost 3 bases and J lost 2, with 7 bases in between. The CDR3 is made up of 13 amino acids. In its sample, this clone was seen once. Original handling: Counts of nucleated cells, estimated from reference gene primer amplification, were obtained. Assay: immunoSEQ multiplex PCR; the TCRdb copy retains only in-frame clones and omits some. For V, J and clone size, that table is used; D and trimming come from the DNA. This sample has over 75,000 clones, with roughly nine tenths found just once. The sequence came from a woman at least 80 years old with active COVID-19. The specimen was peripheral blood. The rearrangement links TRBV19 to TRBJ1-2, with D perhaps matching TRBD1 (5 bases). CDR3 amino acids: CASSIGANYGYTF. CDR3 sequence (DNA): TGTGCCAGTAGTATTGGGGCGAACTATGGCTACACCTTC. The whole variable domain, remainder taken from reference TRBV19 and TRBJ1-2, is DGGITQSPKYLFRKEGQNVTLSCEQNLNHDAMYWYRQDPGQGLRLIYYSQIVNDFQKGDIAEGYSVSREKKESFPLTVTSAQKNPTAFYLCASSIGANYGYTFGSGTRLTVV.